Following are 19 T cell receptor beta chains from one sample sequenced in a study of spatial heterogeneity in lung cancer. Antigen specificity for these receptors is unknown. A single record per CDR3 protein comes from TCRdb applying MiXCR to the 5' RACE reads. The sample has roughly 4,200 distinct CDR3 sequences, 8.5% to 9% seen once. Study-level results: For expanded intratumoral alpha and beta TCRs, counts tracked tumor mutation counts.

Time point meaning: sample taken at primary tumor resection. The sequenced sample was lung tumor tissue, obtained at surgery. These receptors were obtained from a male donor with early-stage non-small cell lung cancer.

Judged by abundance, this clonotype is medium-sized (0.01 to 0.1%). This chain uses TRBV4-1 with TRBJ2-5; 7 bases fit TRBD1. V dropped 0 bases and J dropped 2; count of bases not matched to a gene: 6. The length of the CDR3 is 16 residues. Looked up from germline, CDR1 is MGHRA and CDR2 is YSYEKL. The CDR3 sequence: CASSQDGQVQQETQYF. In DNA, the CDR3 is TGCGCCAGCAGCCAAGATGGACAGGTTCAACAAGAGACCCAGTACTTC.

In this sample, this clonotype is large. The chain couples TRBV11-2 to TRBJ2-2, with D unclear. The germline V and J ends were trimmed by 4 bases and 7 bases, with 4 bases remaining between them. The CDR3 is 11 residues long. Germline-derived CDR1 and CDR2 are SGHAT and FQNNGV. DNA of the CDR3: TGTGCCAGCAGCTCCTTCGGGGAGCTGTTTTTT. Encoded protein: CASSSFGELFF.

This clonotype was seen at least ten times. The chain recombines TRBV7-2 with TRBJ1-2; 9 bases fit TRBD1. The V segment lost 1 base and the J segment 5 bases; nucleotides outside the gene matches: 2. The CDR3 is 14 residues long. The germline CDR1 and CDR2 sequences are SGHTA and FQGNSA. The CDR3 spells CASSLVGQGYGYTF. The CDR3 DNA reads as TGTGCCAGCAGCTTAGTGGGACAGGGATATGGCTACACCTTC.

By share, this clonotype counts as medium-sized. The chain links TRBV6-5 to TRBJ1-1; 8 nucleotides line up with TRBD1. V gave up 2 bases and J gave up 5 bases; unmatched junction bases: 4. The CDR3 consists of 14 residues. Germline V lookup: CDR1 MNHEY, CDR2 SVGAGI. This CDR3 reads CASSYQGARTEAFF. CDR3 coding DNA: TGTGCCAGCAGTTACCAGGGGGCTCGGACTGAAGCTTTCTTT.

This sequence joins TRBV2 and TRBJ2-5, with 9 nucleotides matching TRBD1. Germline-derived CDR1 and CDR2 are SNHLY and FYNNEI. V dropped 4 bases and J dropped 9; count of bases not matched to a gene: 9. The CDR3 is 14 residues long. The CDR3 here is CASSVSGQGSAQYF. CDR3 DNA: TGTGCCAGCAGTGTGTCGGGACAGGGTTCGGCCCAGTACTTC.

By sample fraction, this clonotype is medium-sized. The chain joins TRBV3-1 to TRBJ2-2; a weak D match, TRBD2 (6 bases). V shed 5 bases and J shed 4 bases, with 20 bases lying between them. Germline V gene data show CDR1 as LGHDT and CDR2 as YNNKEL (reference sequence). The CDR3 consists of 17 residues. For the CDR3, the DNA is TGTGCCAGCAGCTTACGAAAGGCGGGACGGGGCACCGGGGAGCTGTTTTTT. It translates to CASSLRKAGRGTGELFF.

By sample share, this clonotype is medium-sized (0.01 to 0.1%). This sequence joins TRBV12-3 or TRBV12-4 and TRBJ2-3; either TRBD1 or TRBD2 may supply D (5 bases each). V dropped 5 bases and J dropped 1 base, with 13 bases sitting between them. This CDR3 is built from 15 residues. This chain's CDR3 is CASSDSPGGTDTQYF. CDR3 DNA sequence: TGTGCCAGCAGTGACAGCCCCGGGGGCACAGATACGCAGTATTTT.

The V call is TRBV5-1, the J call TRBJ1-4; 7 bases fit TRBD1. V shed 7 bases, J shed 7 bases, and the junction held 7 bases outside the gene matches. Germline V CDR1 and CDR2: SGHRS, YFSETQ. CDR3 length: 13 amino acids. The CDR3 spells CASSWDSGEKLFF. For the CDR3, the DNA is TGCGCCAGCTCCTGGGACAGTGGTGAAAAACTGTTTTTT.

The chain carries TRBV28 and TRBJ1-6; D perhaps matches TRBD1 (5 bases). The CDR3 sequence is 14 residues long. The germline V gene encodes CDR1 MDHEN and CDR2 SYDVKM. Trimming left V 1 base short and J 9 bases short, with 10 bases between. The CDR3 is CASSLFHRSSPLHF. As DNA, the CDR3 is TGTGCCAGCAGTTTATTTCACAGGAGTTCACCCCTCCACTTT.

This CDR3 is CSARAGGETQYF. Here the CDR3 DNA reads TGCAGTGCTAGAGCGGGGGGAGAGACCCAGTACTTC. V usage is TRBV20-1 and J usage is TRBJ2-5, with TRBD2 matching over 7 bases. V lost 1 base to trimming and J lost 4 bases; unmatched junction nucleotides: 0. CDR1 and CDR2 from the germline V gene are DFQATT and SNEGSKA (reference sequence). The length of the CDR3 is 12 residues.

In this sample, this clonotype turned up many times. V is TRBV7-6 and J is TRBJ1-5; D is uncertain. V lost 2 bases to trimming and J lost 3 bases, with 5 bases between them. Germline CDR1 SGHVS, CDR2 FNYEAQ. The CDR3 runs to 13 residues. The CDR3 sequence is CASSLSTNQPQHF. The DNA of the CDR3 is TGTGCCAGCAGCTTATCCACCAATCAGCCCCAGCATTTT.

This clonotype is medium-sized (0.01 to 0.1%) within its sample. V and J are TRBV29-1 and TRBJ2-7; D may be TRBD1 (6 bases). V was shortened by 6 bases and J by 1 base, with 16 bases between the two germline ends. Per germline, CDR1 SQVTM and CDR2 ANQGSEA. This CDR3 has 14 residues. CDR3 protein: CSVDTGTPSYEQYF. The CDR3, as DNA: TGCAGCGTCGATACCGGGACACCTTCCTACGAGCAGTACTTC.

This clonotype is labeled as medium-sized. The CDR3 sequence is CSASEVQEPWGVVPQHF. The CDR3 DNA sequence: TGCAGTGCTAGCGAGGTTCAGGAACCATGGGGTGTTGTGCCCCAGCATTTT. This chain joins TRBV20-1 and TRBJ1-5, with unresolved D. V was cut by 3 bases and J by 9 bases, with 27 bases left in between. There are 17 residues in the CDR3. Germline V gene data show CDR1 as DFQATT and CDR2 as SNEGSKA (reference sequence).

In its sample, this clonotype is medium-sized (0.01 to 0.1%). The chain is built from TRBV20-1 and TRBJ1-1; D perhaps matches TRBD1 (5 bases). Germline CDR1 DFQATT, CDR2 SNEGSKA (reference sequence). The CDR3 length is 13 residues. Trimming took off 3 bases at V and 6 bases at J, with 14 bases between the two ends. CDR3 in amino acids: CSASRLGGAEAFF. The CDR3 nucleotides read TGCAGTGCTAGTAGACTCGGAGGGGCTGAAGCTTTCTTT.

This clonotype is medium-sized within its sample. One end of the junction varies from germline; a read error may be responsible. The rearrangement links TRBV29-1 to TRBJ1-4; D perhaps matches TRBD1 (5 bases). This CDR3 spans 11 amino acids. Germline V lookup: CDR1 SQVTM, CDR2 ANQGSEA. Here the CDR3 reads CSAVEGLGVIF. The CDR3 nucleotides read TGCAGCGCCGTGGAGGGACTCGGTGTGATTTTT.

In its sample, this clonotype ranks as large. The J gene is TRBJ1-2, the V gene TRBV28; D unclear. CDR1 MDHEN and CDR2 SYDVKM come from the germline V gene. CDR3 size: 14 residues. The germline V and J ends were trimmed by 8 bases and 1 base, with 14 bases remaining between them. In DNA form, the CDR3 reads TGTGCCAGCGGCCCCTCTGGCCTTAACTATGGCTACACCTTC. Translating gives CASGPSGLNYGYTF.

This clonotype was seen only a few times. The rearrangement links TRBV28 to TRBJ2-7; the D gene could be TRBD1 or TRBD2 (6 bases each). CDR1 and CDR2 (germline): MDHEN, SYDVKM. The length of the CDR3 is 16 residues. The V end was cut by 5 bases, the J end by 2 bases, with 19 bases between. This CDR3 is CASSPLGGTTPYEQYF. CDR3 nucleotides: TGTGCCAGCAGTCCCCTAGGCGGGACAACCCCCTACGAGCAGTACTTC. The variable domain in full, completed from reference TRBV28 and TRBJ2-7, reads DVKVTQSSRYLVKRTGEKVFLECVQDMDHENMFWYRQDPGLGLRLIYFSYDVKMKEKGDIPEGYSVSREKKERFSLILESASTNQTSMYLCASSPLGGTTPYEQYFGPGTRLTVT.

Within the sample, this clonotype is medium-sized. DNA for the CDR3: TGTGCCAACAACGAGAGAAACCGGGAGGAAGCTTTCTTT. Protein product: CANNERNREEAFF. The chain is built from TRBV2 and TRBJ1-1; no clear D gene. Between the trimmed V and J ends, which lost 10 bases and 8 bases, there was a span of 20 bases. The CDR3 is made up of 13 amino acids. Germline loops: CDR1 SNHLY, CDR2 FYNNEI.

In this sample, this clonotype turned up many times. The chain recombines TRBV9 with TRBJ1-5; tentatively, D is TRBD1 (6 bases). Germline CDR1 reads SGDLS; CDR2 reads YYNGEE. V was shortened by 5 bases and J by 7 bases, with 13 bases between the two germline ends. The CDR3 spans 13 residues. The CDR3 DNA is TGTGCCAGCAGTGCCCAGGGGTCCCAGCCCCAGCATTTT. As protein: CASSAQGSQPQHF.